One sample yielded the 13 T cell receptor beta chains listed below, sequenced in a study of blood T cell repertoires in COVID-19. Some clones are missing from TCRdb's copy, which holds only in-frame ones; the method was immunoSEQ multiplex PCR. The repertoire holds about 220,000 clones, 70% to 85% seen once, with 14% to 15% in the top ten. The sequencing input was PBMCs or T cells enriched from blood (not recorded which). Every receptor here comes from a man aged 40-55 years who had recovered from COVID-19.

The V gene is TRBV18, the J gene TRBJ1-3, with D tentatively TRBD1 (6 bases). The V gene's germline CDR1 is KGHSH and CDR2 LQKENI. The CDR3 is made up of 16 amino acids. The V end was cut by 4 bases, the J end by 4 bases, with 17 bases between. CDR3 nucleotide sequence: TGTGCCAGCTCACAGTCACAGGGTACGGAGGGAAACACCATATATTTT. It yields the protein CASSQSQGTEGNTIYF. The full variable domain, its missing parts supplied by reference TRBV18 and TRBJ1-3, is NAGVMQNPRHLVRRRGQEARLRCSPMKGHSHVYWYRQLPEEGLKFMVYLQKENIIDESGMPKERFSAEFPKEGPSILRIQQVVRGDSAAYFCASSQSQGTEGNTIYFGEGSWLTVV.

The chain combines TRBV5-1 with TRBJ1-6; maybe TRBD1 (5 bases). CDR1 is SGHRS, CDR2 YFSETQ, per germline. The V end lost 0 bases, the J end lost 10 bases, and 14 bases lay between the germline ends. The CDR3 runs to 15 residues. In DNA form, the CDR3 reads TGCGCCAGCAGCTTGGCGAGACAGTCTGGCTCACCCCTCCACTTT. Its protein product is CASSLARQSGSPLHF.

The chain has TRBV29-1 and TRBJ1-1, with D possibly matching TRBD1 (5 bases). Trimming took 7 bases from V and 6 from J, leaving 15 bases between them. CDR1 is SQVTM, CDR2 ANQGSEA, per germline. The CDR3 sequence is 12 residues long. The CDR3 nucleotides read TGCAGCGCCATTGACAGAGTCCCTGAAGCTTTCTTT. It encodes CSAIDRVPEAFF.

The CDR3 bases are TGTGCCAGCAGCCTATTTGAGGGCCACTATGGCTACACCTTC. It specifies CASSLFEGHYGYTF. This chain connects TRBV3-1 (or the pseudogene TRBV3-2) to TRBJ1-2; D is unresolved. The CDR3 contains 14 residues. V was shortened by 4 bases and J by 3 bases, with 12 bases between the two germline ends. Germline lookup yields CDR1 LGHDT and CDR2 YNNKEL (reference sequence).

The CDR3 reads CASSRGLAGGGETQYF. The CDR3 region has the DNA TGTGCCAGTAGTAGGGGACTAGCGGGAGGTGGGGAGACCCAGTACTTC. This chain uses TRBV19 with TRBJ2-5, with TRBD2 identical over 15 bases. Germline V lookup: CDR1 LNHDA, CDR2 SQIVND (reference sequence). J gave up 5 bases and V 4 bases, and 5 bases lay outside the gene matches. This CDR3 is built from 16 residues.

This clone was counted between two and nine times. The CDR3 region has the DNA TGTGCCAGCAGCTTAGGACAGGGTCGAGGGACTAATGAAAAACTGTTTTTT. Amino acids: CASSLGQGRGTNEKLFF. This rearrangement joins TRBV7-9 to TRBJ1-4; TRBD1 matches 7 bases. V was pared by 1 base and J by 2 bases, with 7 bases of the junction left unmatched. Germline V lookup: CDR1 SEHNR, CDR2 FQNEAQ (reference sequence). CDR3 size: 17 residues. The full variable domain, rest sourced from reference TRBV7-9 and TRBJ1-4, is DTGVSQNPRHKITKRGQNVTFRCDPISEHNRLYWYRQTLGQGPEFLTYFQNEAQLEKSRLLSDRFSAERPKGSFSTLEIQRTEQGDSAMYLCASSLGQGRGTNEKLFFGSGTQLSVL.

There are a few counts of this clone. In DNA, the CDR3 is TGCAGCGTTGAGGTTGGGGCGGCCGGGGAGCTGTTTTTT. It translates to CSVEVGAAGELFF. The chain is built from TRBV29-1 and TRBJ2-2; weak D call: TRBD1 (5 bases). This CDR3 has 13 residues. Germline V gives CDR1 SQVTM, CDR2 ANQGSEA. The V end lost 3 bases, the J end lost 6 bases, and 11 bases lay between the germline ends.

The rearrangement links TRBV19 to TRBJ2-3; 9 bases line up with TRBD2. CDR3 length: 17 residues. V lost 4 bases and J lost 0; bases outside the gene matches: 8. Germline-derived CDR1 and CDR2 are LNHDA and SQIVND (reference sequence). The CDR3 loop reads CASSRGIAGASTDTQYF. The DNA of the CDR3 is TGTGCCAGTAGTAGGGGAATAGCGGGGGCAAGCACAGATACGCAGTATTTT. The whole variable domain, remainder taken from reference TRBV19 and TRBJ2-3, is DGGITQSPKYLFRKEGQNVTLSCEQNLNHDAMYWYRQDPGQGLRLIYYSQIVNDFQKGDIAEGYSVSREKKESFPLTVTSAQKNPTAFYLCASSRGIAGASTDTQYFGPGTRLTVL.

The sample holds many counts of this clone. The genes are TRBV5-6 and TRBJ1-2, with D tentatively TRBD1 (5 bases). Germline values: CDR1 SGHDT, CDR2 YYEEEE. This CDR3 spans 13 amino acids. V lost 5 bases, J lost 1 base, and 9 bases lay in between. The CDR3 nucleotides are TGTGCCAGCAGTCGCAGGGTTAACTATGGCTACACCTTC. Its protein product is CASSRRVNYGYTF.

The rearrangement links TRBV11-2 to TRBJ1-2; 11 nucleotides line up with TRBD1. Germline V gene data show CDR1 as SGHAT and CDR2 as FQNNGV. This CDR3 comprises 15 residues. Unmatched junction bases numbered 2, after V lost 1 base and J lost 4 bases. Written as DNA, the CDR3 is TGTGCCAGCAGCTTAGCCGGGACAGGGGGCTATGGCTACACCTTC. Protein product: CASSLAGTGGYGYTF.

The chain links TRBV7-9 to TRBJ1-5, with 8 bases matching TRBD1. This CDR3 comprises 15 residues. Germline V gene lookup returns CDR1 SEHNR and CDR2 FQNEAQ (reference sequence). J gave up 7 bases and V 0 bases, and 5 bases lay outside the gene matches. CDR3 loop: CASSLASGGLQPQHF. In DNA form, the CDR3 reads TGTGCCAGCAGCTTAGCCTCAGGGGGCCTCCAGCCCCAGCATTTT. The complete variable domain, with remaining parts taken from reference TRBV7-9 and TRBJ1-5, reads DTGVSQNPRHKITKRGQNVTFRCDPISEHNRLYWYRQTLGQGPEFLTYFQNEAQLEKSRLLSDRFSAERPKGSFSTLEIQRTEQGDSAMYLCASSLASGGLQPQHFGDGTRLSIL.

The V call is TRBV7-2, the J call TRBJ1-2, with unresolved D. This CDR3 has 14 amino acids. V gave up 3 bases and J gave up 0 bases, with 8 bases separating them. The germline CDR1 and CDR2 sequences are SGHTA and FQGNSA. CDR3 loop: CASSLTGANYGYTF. The CDR3 region has the DNA TGTGCCAGCAGCTTGACGGGAGCTAACTATGGCTACACCTTC.

This chain uses TRBV18 with TRBJ1-6, with D unresolved. CDR1 and CDR2 from the germline V gene are KGHSH and LQKENI. Trimming shortened V by 2 bases and J by 8 bases, and 10 bases separated the two germline ends. This CDR3 has 14 residues. CDR3: CASSPTVSYSPLHF. CDR3 coding DNA: TGTGCCAGCTCACCAACAGTCTCTTATTCACCCCTCCACTTT.